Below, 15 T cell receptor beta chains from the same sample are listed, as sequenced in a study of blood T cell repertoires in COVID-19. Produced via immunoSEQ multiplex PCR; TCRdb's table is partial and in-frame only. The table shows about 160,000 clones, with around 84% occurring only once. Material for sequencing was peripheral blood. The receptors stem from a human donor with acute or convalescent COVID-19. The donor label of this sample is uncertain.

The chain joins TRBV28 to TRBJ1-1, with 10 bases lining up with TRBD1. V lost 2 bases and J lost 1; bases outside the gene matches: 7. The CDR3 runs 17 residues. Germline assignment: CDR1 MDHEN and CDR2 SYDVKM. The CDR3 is CASSLRQGAPWNTEAFF. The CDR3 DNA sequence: TGTGCCAGCAGTTTAAGACAGGGGGCTCCGTGGAACACTGAAGCTTTCTTT.

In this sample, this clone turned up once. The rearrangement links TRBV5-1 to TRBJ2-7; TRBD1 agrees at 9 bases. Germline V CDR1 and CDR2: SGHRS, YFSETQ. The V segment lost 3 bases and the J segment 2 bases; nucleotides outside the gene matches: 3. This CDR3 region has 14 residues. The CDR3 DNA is TGCGCCAGCAGCTCTAGACAGGGGGCCTACGAGCAGTACTTC. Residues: CASSSRQGAYEQYF.

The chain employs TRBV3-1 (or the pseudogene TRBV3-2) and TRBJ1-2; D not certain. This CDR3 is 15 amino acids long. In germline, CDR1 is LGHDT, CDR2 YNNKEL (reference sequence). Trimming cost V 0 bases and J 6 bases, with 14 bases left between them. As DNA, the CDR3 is TGTGCCAGCAGCCAAGAAGGAGGGAGGGCGGATGGCTACACCTTC. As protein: CASSQEGGRADGYTF.

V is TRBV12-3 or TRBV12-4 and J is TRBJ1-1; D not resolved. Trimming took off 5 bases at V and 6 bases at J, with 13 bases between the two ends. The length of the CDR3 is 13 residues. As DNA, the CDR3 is TGTGCCAGCAGTCCCTACTTGAGTGCTGAAGCTTTCTTT. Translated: CASSPYLSAEAFF.

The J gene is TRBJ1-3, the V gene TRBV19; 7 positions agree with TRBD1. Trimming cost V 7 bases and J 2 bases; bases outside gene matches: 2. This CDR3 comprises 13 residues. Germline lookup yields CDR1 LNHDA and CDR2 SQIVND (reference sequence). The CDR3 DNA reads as TGTGCCAGTAAGACAGGGACTGGAAACACCATATATTTT. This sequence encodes CASKTGTGNTIYF.

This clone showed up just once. The CDR3 spells CASSRTRGPNGYTF. Here the CDR3 DNA reads TGTGCCAGCAGCCGGACCAGGGGCCCTAATGGCTACACCTTC. The chain is built from TRBV6-5 and TRBJ1-2, with a tentative D call TRBD1 (6 bases). The CDR3 runs to 14 residues. In germline, CDR1 is MNHEY, CDR2 SVGAGI. Trimming removed 6 bases from V and 6 bases from J, with 17 bases in between.

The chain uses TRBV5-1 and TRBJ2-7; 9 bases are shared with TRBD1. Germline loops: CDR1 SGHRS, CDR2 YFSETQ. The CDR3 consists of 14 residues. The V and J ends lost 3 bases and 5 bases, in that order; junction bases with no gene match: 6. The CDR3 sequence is CASSYWTGEDEQYF. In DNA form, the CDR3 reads TGCGCCAGCAGCTACTGGACAGGGGAAGACGAGCAGTACTTC.

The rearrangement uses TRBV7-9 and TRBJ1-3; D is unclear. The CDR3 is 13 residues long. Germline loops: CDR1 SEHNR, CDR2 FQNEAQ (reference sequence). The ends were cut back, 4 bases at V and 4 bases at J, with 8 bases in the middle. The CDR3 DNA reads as TGTGCCAGCAGCTCCCCTTCCGGAAACACCATATATTTT. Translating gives CASSSPSGNTIYF.

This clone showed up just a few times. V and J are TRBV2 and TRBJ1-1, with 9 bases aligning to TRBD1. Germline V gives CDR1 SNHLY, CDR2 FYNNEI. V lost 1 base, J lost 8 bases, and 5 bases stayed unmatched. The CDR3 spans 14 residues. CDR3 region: CASSEVSGQGEAFF. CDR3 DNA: TGTGCCAGCAGTGAAGTCTCAGGACAGGGGGAAGCTTTCTTT. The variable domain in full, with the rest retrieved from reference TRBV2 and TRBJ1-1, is EPEVTQTPSHQVTQMGQEVILRCVPISNHLYFYWYRQILGQKVEFLVSFYNNEISEKSEIFDDQFSVERPDGSNFTLKIRSTKLEDSAMYFCASSEVSGQGEAFFGQGTRLTVV.

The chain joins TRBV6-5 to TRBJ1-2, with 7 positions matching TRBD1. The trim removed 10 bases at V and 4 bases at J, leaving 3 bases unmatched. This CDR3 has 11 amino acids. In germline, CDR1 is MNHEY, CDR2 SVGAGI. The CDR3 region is CATDRAYGYTF. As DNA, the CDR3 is TGTGCCACCGACAGGGCCTATGGCTACACCTTC.

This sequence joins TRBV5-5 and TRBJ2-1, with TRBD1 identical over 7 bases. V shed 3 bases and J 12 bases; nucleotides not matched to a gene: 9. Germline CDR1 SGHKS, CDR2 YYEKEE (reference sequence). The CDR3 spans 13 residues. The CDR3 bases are TGTGCCAGCAGCTCCGGACAGGCCTCCGGGCAGTTCTTC. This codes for CASSSGQASGQFF.

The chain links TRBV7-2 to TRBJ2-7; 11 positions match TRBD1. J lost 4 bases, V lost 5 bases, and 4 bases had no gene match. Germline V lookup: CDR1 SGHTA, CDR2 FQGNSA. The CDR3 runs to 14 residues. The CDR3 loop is CASSKDRGRYEQYF. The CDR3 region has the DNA TGTGCCAGCAGCAAGGACAGGGGGCGGTACGAGCAGTACTTC.

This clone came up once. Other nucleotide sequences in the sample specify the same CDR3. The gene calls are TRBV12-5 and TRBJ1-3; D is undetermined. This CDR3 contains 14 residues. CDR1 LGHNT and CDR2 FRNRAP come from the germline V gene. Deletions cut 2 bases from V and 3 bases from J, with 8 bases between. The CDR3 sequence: CASGLSGSGNTIYF. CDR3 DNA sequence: TGTGCTAGTGGTTTGTCGGGTAGTGGAAACACCATATATTTT. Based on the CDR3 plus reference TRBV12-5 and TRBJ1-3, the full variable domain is DARVTQTPRHKVTEMGQEVTMRCQPILGHNTVFWYRQTMMQGLELLAYFRNRAPLDDSGMPKDRFSAEMPDATLATLKIQPSEPRDSAVYFCASGLSGSGNTIYFGEGSWLTVV.

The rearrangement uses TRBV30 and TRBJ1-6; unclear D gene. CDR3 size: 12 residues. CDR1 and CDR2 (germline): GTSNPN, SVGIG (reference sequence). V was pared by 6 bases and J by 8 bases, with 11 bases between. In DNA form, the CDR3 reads TGTGCCTGTTCCAGGAGGTATTCACCCCTCCACTTT. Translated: CACSRRYSPLHF.

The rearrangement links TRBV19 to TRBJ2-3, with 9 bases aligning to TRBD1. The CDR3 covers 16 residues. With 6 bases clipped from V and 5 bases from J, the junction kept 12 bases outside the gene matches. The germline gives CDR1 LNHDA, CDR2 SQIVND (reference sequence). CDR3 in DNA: TGTGCCAGTAGAAAACACAGGGGGCGCTCTGAAGATACGCAGTATTTT. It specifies CASRKHRGRSEDTQYF.